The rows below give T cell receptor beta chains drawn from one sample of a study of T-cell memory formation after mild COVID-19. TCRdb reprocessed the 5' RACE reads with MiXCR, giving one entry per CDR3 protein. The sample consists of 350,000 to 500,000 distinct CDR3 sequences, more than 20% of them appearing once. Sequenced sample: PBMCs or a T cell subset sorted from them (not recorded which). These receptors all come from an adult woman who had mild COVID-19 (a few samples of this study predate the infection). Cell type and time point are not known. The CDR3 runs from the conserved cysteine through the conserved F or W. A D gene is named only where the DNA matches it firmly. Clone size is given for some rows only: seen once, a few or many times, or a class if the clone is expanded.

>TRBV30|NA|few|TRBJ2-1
TGTGCCTGGAACCGGCACTCCCGGGACTGGGATGACCAGTTCTTC
CAWNRHSRDWDDQFF
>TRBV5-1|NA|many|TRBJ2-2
TGCGCCAGCAGCTTGAACCCCGACACCGGGGAGCTGTTTTTT
CASSLNPDTGELFF
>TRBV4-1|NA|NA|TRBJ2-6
TGCGCCAGCAGCCAAGAGGGTACAGGGCTCTCTGGGGCCAACGTCCTGACTTTC
CASSQEGTGLSGANVLTF
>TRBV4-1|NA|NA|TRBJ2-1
TGCGCCAGCAGCCAAGATCCGGGACTGACCTACAATGAGCAGTTCTTC
CASSQDPGLTYNEQFF
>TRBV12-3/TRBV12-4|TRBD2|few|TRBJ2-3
TGTGCCAGCAGCCGGGGAAGCGGGGGAGATACGCAGTATTTT
CASSRGSGGDTQYF
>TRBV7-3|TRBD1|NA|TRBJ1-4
TGTGCCAGCAGCTTTTACCGGACAGGGAATGAAAAACTGTTTTTT
CASSFYRTGNEKLFF
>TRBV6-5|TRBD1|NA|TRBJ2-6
TGTGCCAGCAAGGGCAGGGGGCCCTCTGGGGCCAACGTCCTGACTTTC
CASKGRGPSGANVLTF
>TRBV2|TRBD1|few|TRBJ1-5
TGTGCCAGCAGCTCTTCAACCGGGACAGTGGATCAGCCCCAGCATTTT
CASSSSTGTVDQPQHF
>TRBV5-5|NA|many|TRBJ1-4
TGTGCCAGCAGCTTGAGGGGGGAATTCATGGCTGAAAAACTGTTTTTT
CASSLRGEFMAEKLFF
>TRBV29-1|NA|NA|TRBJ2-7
TGCAGCGTTGAAAATCCGGGCTACGAGCAGTACTTC
CSVENPGYEQYF
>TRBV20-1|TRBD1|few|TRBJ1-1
TGCAGTGCTACGAGACAGGGGGGGACTGAAGCTTTCTTT
CSATRQGGTEAFF
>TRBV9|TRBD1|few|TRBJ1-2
TGTGCCAGCAGCGCAACAGGGGGTGACTATGGCTACACCTTC
CASSATGGDYGYTF
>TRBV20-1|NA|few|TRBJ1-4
TGCAGTGCTAGTCACGACAGAGCGCGAGAAAAACTGTTTTTT
CSASHDRAREKLFF
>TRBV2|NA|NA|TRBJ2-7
TGTGCCAGCATCCGACTAGAGAACTACGAGCAGTACTTC
CASIRLENYEQYF
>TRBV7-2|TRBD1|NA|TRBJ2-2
TGTGCCAGCAGCCCGAGGGGGCTGGTCACCGGGGAGCTGTTTTTT
CASSPRGLVTGELFF
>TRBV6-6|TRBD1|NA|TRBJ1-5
TGTGCCAGCAGCAGGGACAGCCGCAATCAGCCCCAGCATTTT
CASSRDSRNQPQHF
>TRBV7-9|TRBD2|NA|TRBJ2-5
TGTGCCAGCAGCCAGAGCGGGACTCAAGAGACCCAGTACTTC
CASSQSGTQETQYF
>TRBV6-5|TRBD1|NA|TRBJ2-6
TGTGCCACAAGACAGGGTCACTCTGGGGCCAACGTCCTGACTTTC
CATRQGHSGANVLTF
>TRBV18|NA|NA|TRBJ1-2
TGTGCCAGCTCACAACGGGGGTCTTACACCTTC
CASSQRGSYTF
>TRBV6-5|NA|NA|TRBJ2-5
TGTGCCAGCAGTTACTCTACCGAAGAGACCCAGTACTTC
CASSYSTEETQYF
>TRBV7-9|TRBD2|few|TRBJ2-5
TGTGCCAGCAGCGGACTAGCGGGGACAGAGACCCAGTACTTC
CASSGLAGTETQYF
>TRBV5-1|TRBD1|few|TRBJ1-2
TGCGCCAGCAGCTTGCCGGAGACAGGGTACGGAGTCTATGGCTACACCTTC
CASSLPETGYGVYGYTF
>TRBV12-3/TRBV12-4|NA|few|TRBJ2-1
TGTGCCAGCAGACCCGGACGGAGCTCCTACAATGAGCAGTTCTTC
CASRPGRSSYNEQFF
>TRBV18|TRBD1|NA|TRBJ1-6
TGTGCCAGCTCACCTAAGAAGACAGGGAGTAATTCACCCCTCCACTTT
CASSPKKTGSNSPLHF
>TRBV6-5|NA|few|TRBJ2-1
TGTGCCAGCCGCACAGGACACAATGAGCAGTTCTTC
CASRTGHNEQFF
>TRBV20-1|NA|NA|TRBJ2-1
TGCAGTGCTAGAGTCCCTAGGGGGGGCTCCTACAATGAGCAGTTCTTC
CSARVPRGGSYNEQFF
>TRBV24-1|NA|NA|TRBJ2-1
TGTGCCACCAGCCCTAACAGTTACAATGAGCAGTTCTTC
CATSPNSYNEQFF
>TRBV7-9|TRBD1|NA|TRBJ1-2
TGTGCCAGCAGCCCCGGTCCAGGGGGCACTTTCTATGGCTACACCTTC
CASSPGPGGTFYGYTF
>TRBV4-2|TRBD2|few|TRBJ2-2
TGTGCCAGCAGCCAAGGGCGGGGGGGTTCCACCGGGGAGCTGTTTTTT
CASSQGRGGSTGELFF
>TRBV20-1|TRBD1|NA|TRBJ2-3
TGCAGTGCTAGCTGGACAGGGAAGAAGACAGATACGCAGTATTTT
CSASWTGKKTDTQYF
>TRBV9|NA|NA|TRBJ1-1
TGTGCCAGCAGCGTAGATGGGGGAGACACTGAAGCTTTCTTT
CASSVDGGDTEAFF
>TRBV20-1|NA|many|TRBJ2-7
TGCAGTGCTTTCCGGGGAGCGGACGGGACCTACGAGCAGTACTTC
CSAFRGADGTYEQYF
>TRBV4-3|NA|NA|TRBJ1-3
TGCGCCAGCAGCCAAGGCCCCAGCAGGAGTGGAAACACCATATATTTT
CASSQGPSRSGNTIYF
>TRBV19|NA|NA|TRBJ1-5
TGTGCCAGTACCGTGGTGGGCGGGAATCAGCCCCAGCATTTT
CASTVVGGNQPQHF
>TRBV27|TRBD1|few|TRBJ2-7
TGTGCCAGCAGTTCGAGACAGGGCAGGTACGAGCAGTACTTC
CASSSRQGRYEQYF
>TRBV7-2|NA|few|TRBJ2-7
TGTGCCAGCAGCTTAGTTACTATTATTCCCTACGAGCAGTACTTC
CASSLVTIIPYEQYF
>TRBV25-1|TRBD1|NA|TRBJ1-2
TGTGCCAGCAGTGAACTTGGACAGGGAGGTGGTTACACCTTC
CASSELGQGGGYTF
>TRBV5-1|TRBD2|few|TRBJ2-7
TGCGCCAGCAGCTTGGCGCTAGCGGGAGGTAACGAGCAGTACTTC
CASSLALAGGNEQYF
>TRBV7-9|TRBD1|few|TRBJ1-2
TGTGCCAGCAGCTTAGCCCGGTGGCAGGGGGACGCCATGAACTATGGCTACACCTTC
CASSLARWQGDAMNYGYTF
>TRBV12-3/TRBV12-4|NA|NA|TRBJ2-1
TGTGCCAGCAGACGACAGTGGAGCTCCTACAATGAGCAGTTCTTC
CASRRQWSSYNEQFF
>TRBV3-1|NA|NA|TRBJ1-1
TGTGCCAGCAGCCCTCCCCCGGGGATGAACACTGAAGCTTTCTTT
CASSPPPGMNTEAFF
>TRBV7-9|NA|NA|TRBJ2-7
TGTGCCAGCAGCTTAGCGTTTGGACCCCACGAGCAGTACTTC
CASSLAFGPHEQYF
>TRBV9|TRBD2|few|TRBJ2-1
TGTGCCAGCAGCGGCGGACTAGCGGGGGACAATGAGCAGTTCTTC
CASSGGLAGDNEQFF
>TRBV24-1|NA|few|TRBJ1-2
TGTGCCACAGGGGACGGATACTATGGCTACACCTTC
CATGDGYYGYTF
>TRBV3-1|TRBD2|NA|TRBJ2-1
TGTGCCAGCAGCCAAGACTTTGGGACTAGCTGGTGGAATGAGCAGTTCTTC
CASSQDFGTSWWNEQFF
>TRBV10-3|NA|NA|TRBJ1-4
TGTGCCATCAGTGAGGGACGGGCAACTAATGAAAAACTGTTTTTT
CAISEGRATNEKLFF
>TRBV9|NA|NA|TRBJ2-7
TGTGCCAGCAGCCGAGAGGGGGTCTACGAGCAGTACTTC
CASSREGVYEQYF
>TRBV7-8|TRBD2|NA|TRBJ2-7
TGTGCCAGCAGTGACGGGGGGTCTCGGAACTACGAGCAGTACTTC
CASSDGGSRNYEQYF
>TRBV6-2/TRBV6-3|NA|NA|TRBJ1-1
TGTGCCAGCAGTTACTCAAGCCAGCCCGAAGCTTTCTTT
CASSYSSQPEAFF
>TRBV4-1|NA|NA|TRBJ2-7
TGCGCCAGCAGCCAGCCTCAGGGCATCTCCTACGAGCAGTACTTC
CASSQPQGISYEQYF
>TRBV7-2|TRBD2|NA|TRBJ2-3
TGTGCCAGCAGCCCTAACTATATGGGAGGGGCAGATACGCAGTATTTT
CASSPNYMGGADTQYF
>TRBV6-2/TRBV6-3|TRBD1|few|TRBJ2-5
TGTGCCAGCAGAGAACAGGGGTGGCAAGAGACCCAGTACTTC
CASREQGWQETQYF
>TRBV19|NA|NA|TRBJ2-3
TGTGCCAGTACAGGGGCAGATACGCAGTATTTT
CASTGADTQYF
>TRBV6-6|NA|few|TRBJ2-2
TGTGCCAGCACTCCGTACGGGACGAACACCGGGGAGCTGTTTTTT
CASTPYGTNTGELFF
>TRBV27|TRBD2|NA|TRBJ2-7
TGTGCCAGCAGAATAACCGGGACTAGGTACGAGCAGTACTTC
CASRITGTRYEQYF
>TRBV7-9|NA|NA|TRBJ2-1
TGTGCCAGCAGCTTGGGGAGCGGAACCTATAATGAGCAGTTCTTC
CASSLGSGTYNEQFF
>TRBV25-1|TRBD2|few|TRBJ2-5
TGTGCCAGCAGTGAGGGGGCAGGGGGACGACTAGCGGGAGACGGCGAAGAGACCCAGTACTTC
CASSEGAGGRLAGDGEETQYF
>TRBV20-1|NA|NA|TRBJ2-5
TGCAGTGCTCCGCAATTAGGCAGGGGGGAAGAGACCCAGTACTTC
CSAPQLGRGEETQYF